The subject of this entry is one TCR beta chain. Its antigen remains unknown. Unique molecular identifiers tagged individual cDNA molecules. TCRdb re-analysed the 5' RACE reads in MiXCR, keeping a single row per CDR3 protein. This sample has fewer than 120,000 distinct CDR3 sequences, with roughly 12% found just once. The data are from a study of early T cells in non-severe SARS-CoV-2 infection. Study summary: Sequencing was performed on bulk RNA from unsorted whole blood, leaving chains unpaired. Overall study findings and caveats: Private and CD4 specificities were missed by VDJdb matching, which favored anti-spike CD8 responses.

This clonotype originated in an adult who was a healthcare worker with PCR-confirmed SARS-CoV-2 infection or an uninfected control (not recorded which). The starting material was whole blood, obtained at baseline.

The CDR3 region is CATTGETPGANVLTF. The CDR3 DNA sequence: TGTGCCACAACAGGGGAAACCCCCGGGGCCAACGTCCTGACTTTC. This sequence joins TRBV6-1 and TRBJ2-6; TRBD1 agrees at 7 bases. The J segment lost 4 bases and the V segment lost 10 bases, leaving 10 bases of the junction unmatched. This CDR3 contains 15 residues. Germline V gene data show CDR1 as MNHNS and CDR2 as SASEGT.